This is a list of T cell receptor beta chains from one sample in a study of T cells in Graves' hyperthyroidism and ophthalmopathy. TCRdb used MiXCR to reprocess the multiplex PCR reads, holding one entry per CDR3 protein. In the table there are around 760,000 distinct CDR3 sequences, 35% of which are singletons. Source material: blood. These receptors were taken from a middle-aged woman with Graves' hyperthyroidism. Both conserved end residues are part of each CDR3. Each record gives: V gene, clone size, J gene, D gene, CDR3 protein, CDR3 DNA. D genes are given only for firm matches. Clone size is not always given. Where it is, it says once, few, many or a class for expanded clones.

TRBV20-1	NA	TRBJ2-5	TRBD2	CSASVASGSTQYF	TGCAGTGCTAGTGTGGCTAGCGGAAGTACCCAGTACTTC
TRBV4-1	few	TRBJ2-5	NA	CASSQVPLGETQYF	TGCGCCAGCAGCCAAGTCCCCCTAGGGGAGACCCAGTACTTC
TRBV5-5	few	TRBJ1-3	NA	CASRFRDGSRNTIYF	TGTGCCAGCAGATTCCGGGACGGTTCTAGAAACACCATATATTTT
TRBV2	many	TRBJ1-6	TRBD1	CASRGTGNSPLHF	TGTGCCAGCAGGGGGACAGGGAATTCACCCCTCCACTTT
TRBV20-1	once	TRBJ1-1	NA	CSPMGGALNTEAFF	TGCAGTCCTATGGGGGGGGCTTTGAACACTGAAGCTTTCTTT
TRBV10-3	NA	TRBJ2-7	NA	CASSPTWVSYEQYF	TGTGCCAGCAGCCCTACTTGGGTAAGCTACGAGCAGTACTTC
TRBV6-2/TRBV6-3	NA	TRBJ2-2	TRBD1	CASSLERQGWPGELFF	TGTGCCAGCAGTTTGGAAAGACAGGGGTGGCCCGGGGAGCTGTTTTTT
TRBV19	many	TRBJ2-7	TRBD1	CASSPRWDSYEQYF	TGTGCCAGTAGTCCGAGATGGGACAGCTACGAGCAGTACTTC
TRBV7-2	NA	TRBJ1-2	NA	CASSPPQQIANYGYTF	TGTGCCAGCTCACCCCCCCAGCAAATAGCTAACTATGGCTACACCTTC
TRBV10-3	many	TRBJ1-1	NA	CAIRKGGTEAFF	TGTGCCATCAGGAAAGGGGGCACTGAAGCTTTCTTT
TRBV10-3	few	TRBJ2-6	NA	CASSFGRTGANVLTF	TGTGCCAGCAGTTTTGGCAGGACTGGGGCCAACGTCCTGACTTTC
TRBV14	NA	TRBJ2-7	TRBD1	CASSHSGTGEAEQYF	TGTGCCAGCAGCCACTCCGGGACAGGGGAGGCCGAGCAGTACTTC
TRBV5-1	NA	TRBJ2-2	TRBD2	CASSETSGAGTGELFF	TGCGCCAGCAGCGAGACTAGCGGGGCCGGCACCGGGGAGCTGTTTTTT
TRBV2	NA	TRBJ1-2	NA	CASSLRRYGGYTF	TGTGCCAGCAGTTTACGGAGATATGGTGGCTACACCTTC
TRBV10-3	NA	TRBJ1-1	NA	CAISEDWGLNTEAFF	TGTGCCATCAGTGAAGATTGGGGCTTGAACACTGAAGCTTTCTTT
TRBV24-1	NA	TRBJ2-7	TRBD1	CATKGTGRNNEQYF	TGTGCCACCAAGGGGACAGGGCGTAACAATGAGCAGTACTTC
TRBV25-1	NA	TRBJ2-5	NA	CAKHGGGAGETQYF	TGTGCCAAGCATGGGGGGGGGGCGGGAGAGACCCAGTACTTC
TRBV27	NA	TRBJ2-5	NA	CASSFLSGFETQYF	TGTGCCAGCAGTTTCCTTTCAGGGTTTGAGACCCAGTACTTC
TRBV28	few	TRBJ2-7	NA	CASSLTQGTHYEQYF	TGTGCCAGCAGTTTAACACAGGGAACCCACTACGAGCAGTACTTC
TRBV7-9	NA	TRBJ1-5	TRBD1	CASSAGQATYQPQHF	TGTGCCAGCAGCGCCGGACAGGCAACCTATCAGCCCCAGCATTTT
TRBV6-5	few	TRBJ1-1	NA	CASTPGYDRMMNTEAFF	TGTGCCAGCACCCCGGGGTACGACAGGATGATGAACACTGAAGCTTTCTTT
TRBV7-9	NA	TRBJ1-1	NA	CASSGDISNTEAFF	TGTGCCAGCAGCGGGGACATCTCGAACACTGAAGCTTTCTTT
TRBV24-1	NA	TRBJ2-3	TRBD2	CATSDLQRASGGKVTDTQYF	TGTGCCACCAGTGATTTGCAAAGGGCTAGCGGGGGAAAGGTCACAGATACGCAGTATTTT
TRBV7-2	NA	TRBJ1-1	NA	CASSFAGREIAFF	TGTGCCAGCAGCTTTGCAGGGAGGGAAATAGCTTTCTTT
TRBV6-5	few	TRBJ2-2	TRBD1	CASSYSFGTGWTGELFF	TGTGCCAGCAGTTACTCGTTCGGGACAGGGTGGACCGGGGAGCTGTTTTTT
TRBV4-3	NA	TRBJ2-2	TRBD2	CASSQASGRGPGELFF	TGCGCCAGCAGCCAAGCTAGCGGGAGAGGCCCCGGGGAGCTGTTTTTT
TRBV29-1	NA	TRBJ2-5	NA	CSVALPGNQPQYF	TGCAGCGTTGCCCTTCCCGGCAATCAGCCCCAGTACTTC
TRBV10-3	many	TRBJ1-1	NA	CAITRSPEGGTNTEAFF	TGTGCCATCACCCGGTCCCCCGAGGGGGGGACGAACACTGAAGCTTTCTTT
TRBV12-3/TRBV12-4	NA	TRBJ1-6	NA	CASSQRNSPLHF	TGTGCCAGCAGCCAGCGTAATTCACCCCTCCACTTT
TRBV2	few	TRBJ2-7	NA	CASSPPGSGTYEQYF	TGTGCCAGCAGCCCCCCGGGGAGCGGTACCTACGAGCAGTACTTC
TRBV10-3	NA	TRBJ2-5	NA	CATRETNETQYF	TGTGCCACTCGGGAGACGAATGAGACCCAGTACTTC
TRBV12-3/TRBV12-4	NA	TRBJ2-7	TRBD1	CASRAGQGPYEQYF	TGTGCCAGCAGGGCAGGACAGGGGCCCTACGAGCAGTACTTC
TRBV20-1	many	TRBJ1-5	NA	CSARAGDSNQPQHF	TGCAGTGCTAGAGCGGGGGATAGCAATCAGCCCCAGCATTTT
TRBV12-3/TRBV12-4	few	TRBJ2-7	NA	CASSLGDRVRAGRSYEQYF	TGTGCCAGCAGTTTAGGTGACAGGGTGCGAGCGGGACGCTCCTACGAGCAGTACTTC
TRBV20-1	many	TRBJ1-2	NA	CSVTSQSGYTF	TGCAGTGTTACGTCCCAGAGTGGCTACACCTTC
TRBV11-2	many	TRBJ2-5	TRBD2	CASSLGLAGKETQYF	TGTGCCAGCAGCTTGGGACTAGCGGGGAAGGAGACCCAGTACTTC
TRBV10-3	NA	TRBJ1-2	NA	CAISEPPQYGYTF	TGTGCCATCAGTGAGCCTCCCCAATATGGCTACACCTTC
TRBV4-3	many	TRBJ1-3	NA	CASSFRGNTIYF	TGCGCCAGCAGCTTCCGTGGAAACACCATATATTTT
TRBV7-2	NA	TRBJ1-3	NA	CASRAASGNTIYF	TGTGCCAGCAGGGCAGCCTCTGGAAACACCATATATTTT
TRBV19	few	TRBJ2-5	TRBD1	CATRTGSLQETQYF	TGTGCCACCCGGACAGGGAGCCTCCAAGAGACCCAGTACTTC
TRBV30	few	TRBJ1-2	NA	CAWSDSIRQCTF	TGTGCCTGGAGTGACTCCATAAGACAGTGCACCTTC
TRBV4-3	NA	TRBJ1-1	TRBD1	CASSPAWTGGFTEAFF	TGCGCCAGCAGCCCTGCATGGACAGGGGGCTTCACTGAAGCTTTCTTT
TRBV20-1	many	TRBJ1-3	TRBD1	CSAFGTGGNTIYF	TGCAGTGCTTTCGGGACAGGGGGTAACACCATATATTTT
TRBV6-6	NA	TRBJ2-2	NA	CASSSPWGLAAKTGELFF	TGTGCCAGCAGTTCCCCTTGGGGTCTAGCCGCTAAGACCGGGGAGCTGTTTTTT
TRBV12-3/TRBV12-4	many	TRBJ1-6	NA	CASTYGGLVSPLHF	TGTGCCAGCACCTATGGAGGGTTGGTTTCCCCCCTCCACTTT
TRBV9	once	TRBJ1-1	NA	CASSVVTDIWGAAEAFF	TGTGCCAGCAGCGTAGTAACCGATATATGGGGGGCCGCTGAAGCTTTCTTT
TRBV7-3	NA	TRBJ1-1	NA	CASSPPRGGRDTEAFF	TGTGCCAGCTCACCACCTCGGGGAGGCAGGGACACTGAAGCTTTCTTT
TRBV10-3	NA	TRBJ2-5	TRBD1	CAISSTGGLPETQYF	TGTGCCATCAGTTCGACAGGGGGCCTCCCGGAGACCCAGTACTTC
TRBV15	NA	TRBJ2-7	TRBD2	CATSRDRGGLSYEQYF	TGTGCCACCAGCAGAGATCGCGGGGGGTTGTCCTACGAGCAGTACTTC
TRBV19	few	TRBJ1-2	NA	CASRFRETNYGYTF	TGTGCCAGTAGGTTCAGAGAAACTAACTATGGCTACACCTTC
TRBV2	NA	TRBJ1-4	NA	CASSSGAPGEKLFF	TGTGCCAGCAGTTCCGGGGCTCCTGGTGAAAAACTGTTTTTT
TRBV6-5	NA	TRBJ1-1	NA	CASSNLPTGNTEAFF	TGTGCCAGCAGTAACCTTCCGACAGGTAACACTGAAGCTTTCTTT
TRBV5-4	NA	TRBJ1-5	NA	CASSLGGIQGLNQPQHF	TGTGCCAGCAGCTTGGGTGGGATACAGGGCCTCAATCAGCCCCAGCATTTT
TRBV6-6	few	TRBJ2-5	TRBD2	CASSKRGYQETQYF	TGTGCCAGCAGTAAGCGGGGCTACCAAGAGACCCAGTACTTC
TRBV20-1	few	TRBJ1-1	NA	CSARGLHGHSNTEAFF	TGCAGTGCTAGAGGCCTTCACGGACATTCGAACACTGAAGCTTTCTTT
TRBV4-3	NA	TRBJ1-5	NA	CASSQDLRDQPQHF	TGCGCCAGCAGCCAAGATCTCCGGGACCAGCCCCAGCATTTT
TRBV20-1	NA	TRBJ2-7	NA	CSAVEPGTMGYEQYF	TGCAGTGCTGTAGAACCGGGGACCATGGGCTACGAGCAGTACTTC